Following are 9 T cell receptor beta chains from one sample sequenced in a study of T cell responses to AZD1222 COVID-19 vaccine. The repertoire was sequenced with immunoSEQ multiplex PCR; TCRdb's copy has only in-frame clones and lacks some. The table includes about 110,000 clones, around 84% detected once. The input for sequencing was peripheral blood, taken on day 0 of AZD1222 vaccination. The receptors here all came from an adult in good health.

The rearrangement links TRBV10-3 to TRBJ1-2, with 10 bases fitting TRBD1. From germline, CDR1 is ENHRY and CDR2 SYGVKD. J was trimmed by 5 bases and V by 0 bases; bases with no gene match: 3. This CDR3 has 15 amino acids. The CDR3 loop is CAISESPGQGYGYTF. In DNA form, the CDR3 reads TGTGCCATCAGTGAGTCCCCGGGACAGGGGTATGGCTACACCTTC.

The rearrangement links TRBV4-2 to TRBJ1-3; D gene uncertain. Trimming pared 1 base from V and 2 bases from J, leaving 9 bases between. The length of the CDR3 is 15 residues. Germline V gene sequence: CDR1 LGHNA, CDR2 YNFKEQ. The CDR3 is CASSQGRGTGNTIYF. CDR3 sequence (DNA): TGTGCCAGCAGCCAAGGTAGAGGGACTGGAAACACCATATATTTT.

J is TRBJ1-2 and V is TRBV10-2; D is undetermined. V was trimmed by 5 bases and J by 9 bases, leaving 16 bases between them. The CDR3 sequence is 13 residues long. In germline, CDR1 is WSHSY, CDR2 SAAADI. The CDR3 spells CASSNSAEKSYTF. DNA for the CDR3: TGCGCCAGCAGTAACTCGGCCGAAAAGAGCTACACCTTC.

The chain is built from TRBV10-3 and TRBJ1-5, with no clear D. Between the trimmed V and J ends, which lost 0 bases and 0 bases, there was a span of 12 bases. CDR1 and CDR2 (germline): ENHRY, SYGVKD. The CDR3 has 17 amino acids. This CDR3 is CAISESILEYSNQPQHF. CDR3 DNA: TGTGCCATCAGTGAGTCGATTCTAGAGTATAGCAATCAGCCCCAGCATTTT.

The J gene is TRBJ1-3, the V gene TRBV7-3; 11 bases fit TRBD1. Germline V gene data show CDR1 as SGHTA and CDR2 as FQGTGA. CDR3 size: 14 residues. Trimming cost V 5 bases and J 7 bases; bases outside gene matches: 4. This CDR3 reads CASSGGTGGNTIYF. CDR3 DNA sequence: TGTGCCAGCAGCGGCGGGACAGGGGGGAACACCATATATTTT.

V and J are TRBV7-8 and TRBJ1-1; the D is unclear. V lost 3 bases, J lost 4 bases, and 12 bases lay in between. The germline CDR1 and CDR2 sequences are SGHVS and FQNEAQ. The CDR3 has 14 amino acids. In DNA form, the CDR3 reads TGTGCCAGCAGCTTCAACACCGCAGCCACTGAAGCTTTCTTT. It is translated as CASSFNTAATEAFF. Variable domain in full (rest from reference TRBV7-8 and TRBJ1-1): GAGVSQSPRYKVAKRGQDVALRCDPISGHVSLFWYQQALGQGPEFLTYFQNEAQLDKSGLPSDRFFAERPEGSVSTLKIQRTQQEDSAVYLCASSFNTAATEAFFGQGTRLTVV.

CDR3 coding DNA: TGTGCCAGCAGCGCCTCAGGGGTCCCAGGATACGAGCAGTACTTC. Protein sequence: CASSASGVPGYEQYF. The J gene is TRBJ2-7, the V gene TRBV7-9; possible D gene TRBD1, 6 bases. V dropped 5 bases and J dropped 4 bases, with 18 bases sitting between them. From germline, CDR1 is SEHNR and CDR2 FQNEAQ (reference sequence). CDR3 length equals 15 residues.

The chain is built from TRBV5-1 and TRBJ1-4; 9 bases match TRBD1. V shed 7 bases, J shed 1 base, and the junction held 5 bases outside the gene matches. This CDR3 has 15 amino acids. Looked up from germline, CDR1 is SGHRS and CDR2 is YFSETQ. The CDR3 DNA follows: TGCGCCAGCGGCCGACAGGGGGTAACTAATGAAAAACTGTTTTTT. Its translation: CASGRQGVTNEKLFF.

This sequence joins TRBV6-5 and TRBJ2-3; D gene uncertain. Germline-derived CDR1 and CDR2 are MNHEY and SVGAGI. V lost 8 bases, J lost 6 bases, and 12 bases lay in between. This CDR3 has 12 residues. The CDR3 loop is CASGRPTDTQYF. The CDR3 bases are TGTGCCAGCGGTCGGCCCACGGATACGCAGTATTTT.